This TCR beta chain was recovered during a study of T cells after yellow fever vaccination. The overall study: The SMART-Seq v4 Ultra Low Input method served to prepare the low-cell-number fractions.

This clonotype has a count of ten or more. V gave up 4 bases and J gave up 5 bases, with 3 bases separating them. The germline CDR1 and CDR2 sequences are SGHRS and YFSETQ. The CDR3 has 11 residues. Each CDR3 protein is one row after TCRdb ran MiXCR on the 5' RACE reads. The repertoire holds approximately 600,000 distinct CDR3 sequences, with about 12% as singletons. The sample in question was PBMCs, obtained on the day of the yellow fever booster vaccination. This clonotype originated in a man in his thirties or forties who received the YFV17D yellow fever vaccine. The rearrangement uses TRBV5-1 and TRBJ2-2; no clear D gene. This chain's CDR3 is CASSQTGELFF. Here the CDR3 DNA reads TGCGCCAGCAGCCAGACCGGGGAGCTGTTTTTT.